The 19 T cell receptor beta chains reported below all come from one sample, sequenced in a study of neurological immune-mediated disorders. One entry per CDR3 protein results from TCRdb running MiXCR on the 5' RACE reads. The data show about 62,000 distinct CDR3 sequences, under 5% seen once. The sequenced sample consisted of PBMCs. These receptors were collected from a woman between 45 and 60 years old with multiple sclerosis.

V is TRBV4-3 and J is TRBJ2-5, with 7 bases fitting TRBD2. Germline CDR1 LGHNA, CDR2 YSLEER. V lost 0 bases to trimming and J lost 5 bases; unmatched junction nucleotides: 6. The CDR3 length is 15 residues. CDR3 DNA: TGCGCCAGCAGCCAAGAAGGGACTACTTCTGAGACCCAGTACTTC. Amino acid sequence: CASSQEGTTSETQYF.

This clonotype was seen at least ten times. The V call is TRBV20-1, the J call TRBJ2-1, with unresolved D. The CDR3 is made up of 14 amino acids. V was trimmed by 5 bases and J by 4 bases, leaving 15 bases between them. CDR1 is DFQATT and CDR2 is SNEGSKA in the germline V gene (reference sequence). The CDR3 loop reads CSASSGSTYNEQFF. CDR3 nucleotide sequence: TGCAGTGCTTCATCAGGCTCCACTTACAATGAGCAGTTCTTC.

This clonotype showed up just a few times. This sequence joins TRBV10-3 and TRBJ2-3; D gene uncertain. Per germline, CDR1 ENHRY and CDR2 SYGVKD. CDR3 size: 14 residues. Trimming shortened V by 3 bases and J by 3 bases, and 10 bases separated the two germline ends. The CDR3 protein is CAISDLGNTDTQYF. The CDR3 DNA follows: TGTGCCATCAGTGATTTGGGAAATACAGATACGCAGTATTTT.

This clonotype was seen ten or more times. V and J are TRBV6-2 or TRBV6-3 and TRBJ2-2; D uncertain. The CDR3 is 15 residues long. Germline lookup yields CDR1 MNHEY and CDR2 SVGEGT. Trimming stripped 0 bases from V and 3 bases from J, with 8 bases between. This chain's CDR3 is CASSYSNKYTGELFF. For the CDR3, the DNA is TGTGCCAGCAGTTACTCGAACAAATACACCGGGGAGCTGTTTTTT.

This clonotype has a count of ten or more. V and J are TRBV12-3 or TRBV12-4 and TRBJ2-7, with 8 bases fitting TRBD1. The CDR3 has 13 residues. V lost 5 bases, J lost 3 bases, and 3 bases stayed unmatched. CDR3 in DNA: TGTGCCAGCAGTATACAGGGGGGCTACGAGCAGTACGTC. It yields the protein CASSIQGGYEQYV.

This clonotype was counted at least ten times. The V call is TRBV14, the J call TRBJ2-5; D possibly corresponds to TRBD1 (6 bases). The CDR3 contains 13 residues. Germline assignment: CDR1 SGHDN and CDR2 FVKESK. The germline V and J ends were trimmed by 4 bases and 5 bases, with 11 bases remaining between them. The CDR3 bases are TGTGCCAGCAGCCGACAGGAGAAGGAGACCCAGTACTTC. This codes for CASSRQEKETQYF.

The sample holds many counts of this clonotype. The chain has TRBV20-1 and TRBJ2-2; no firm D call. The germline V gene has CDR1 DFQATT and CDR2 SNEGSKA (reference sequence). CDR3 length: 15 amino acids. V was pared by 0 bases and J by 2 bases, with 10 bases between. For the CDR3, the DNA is TGCAGTGCTAGAGATCGGCAGATTAACACCGGGGAGCTGTTTTTT. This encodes CSARDRQINTGELFF.

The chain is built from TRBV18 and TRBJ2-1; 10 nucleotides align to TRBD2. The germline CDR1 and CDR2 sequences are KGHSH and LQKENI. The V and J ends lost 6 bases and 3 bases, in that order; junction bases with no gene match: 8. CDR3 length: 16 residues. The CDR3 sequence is CASSLAAGGNYNEQFF. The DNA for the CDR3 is TGTGCCAGCTCCCTCGCAGCGGGGGGGAACTACAATGAGCAGTTCTTC.

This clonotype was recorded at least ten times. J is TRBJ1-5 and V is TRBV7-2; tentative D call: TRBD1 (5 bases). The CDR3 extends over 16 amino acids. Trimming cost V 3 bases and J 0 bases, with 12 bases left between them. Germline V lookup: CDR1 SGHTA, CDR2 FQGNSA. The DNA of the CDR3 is TGTGCCAGCAGCTTCAGGGTTGCAGATAGCAATCAGCCCCAGCATTTT. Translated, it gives CASSFRVADSNQPQHF. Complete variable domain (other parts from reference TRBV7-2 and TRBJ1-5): GAGVSQSPSNKVTEKGKDVELRCDPISGHTALYWYRQSLGQGLEFLIYFQGNSAPDKSGLPSDRFSAERTGGSVSTLTIQRTQQEDSAVYLCASSFRVADSNQPQHFGDGTRLSIL.

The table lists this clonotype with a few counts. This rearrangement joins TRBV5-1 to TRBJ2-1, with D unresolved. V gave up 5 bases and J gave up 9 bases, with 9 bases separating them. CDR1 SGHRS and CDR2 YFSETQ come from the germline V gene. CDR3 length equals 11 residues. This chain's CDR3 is CASRGYFEQFF. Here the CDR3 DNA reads TGCGCCAGCAGGGGATATTTTGAGCAGTTCTTC.

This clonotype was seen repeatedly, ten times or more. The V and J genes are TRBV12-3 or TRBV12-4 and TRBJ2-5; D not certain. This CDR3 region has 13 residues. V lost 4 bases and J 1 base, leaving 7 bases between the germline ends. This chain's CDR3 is CASSSGLQETQYF. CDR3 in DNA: TGTGCCAGCAGTTCTGGCCTCCAAGAGACCCAGTACTTC.

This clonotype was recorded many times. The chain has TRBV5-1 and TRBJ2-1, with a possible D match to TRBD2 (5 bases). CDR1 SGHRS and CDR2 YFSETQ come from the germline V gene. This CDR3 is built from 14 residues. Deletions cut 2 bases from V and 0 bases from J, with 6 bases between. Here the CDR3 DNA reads TGCGCCAGCAGCTTCCGGGACTCCTACAATGAGCAGTTCTTC. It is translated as CASSFRDSYNEQFF.

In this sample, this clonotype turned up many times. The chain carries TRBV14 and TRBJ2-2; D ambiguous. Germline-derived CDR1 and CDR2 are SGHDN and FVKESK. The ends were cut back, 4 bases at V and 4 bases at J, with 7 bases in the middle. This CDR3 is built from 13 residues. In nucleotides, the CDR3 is TGTGCCAGCAGCCCCCGGGTCACCGGGGAGCTGTTTTTT. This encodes CASSPRVTGELFF.

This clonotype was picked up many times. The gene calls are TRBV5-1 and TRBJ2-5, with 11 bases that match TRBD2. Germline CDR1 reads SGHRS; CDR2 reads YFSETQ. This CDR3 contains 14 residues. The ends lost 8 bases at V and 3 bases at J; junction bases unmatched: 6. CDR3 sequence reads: CASSGTSGEETQYF. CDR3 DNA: TGCGCCAGTTCCGGGACTAGCGGAGAAGAGACCCAGTACTTC.

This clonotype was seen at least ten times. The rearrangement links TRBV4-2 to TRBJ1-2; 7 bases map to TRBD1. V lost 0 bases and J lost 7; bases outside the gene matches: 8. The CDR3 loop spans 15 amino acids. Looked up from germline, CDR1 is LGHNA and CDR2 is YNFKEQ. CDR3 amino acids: CASSQERQGVGGYTF. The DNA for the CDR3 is TGTGCCAGCAGCCAAGAGCGACAGGGAGTGGGTGGCTACACCTTC.

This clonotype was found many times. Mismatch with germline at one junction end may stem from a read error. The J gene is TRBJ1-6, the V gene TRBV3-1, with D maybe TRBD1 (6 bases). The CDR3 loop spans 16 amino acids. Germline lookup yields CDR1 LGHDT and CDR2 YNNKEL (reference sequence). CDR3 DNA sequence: TGTGCCAGCAGCCATCGGACAGCCTCCTATAATTCACCCCTCAACTTT. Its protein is CASSHRTASYNSPLNF.

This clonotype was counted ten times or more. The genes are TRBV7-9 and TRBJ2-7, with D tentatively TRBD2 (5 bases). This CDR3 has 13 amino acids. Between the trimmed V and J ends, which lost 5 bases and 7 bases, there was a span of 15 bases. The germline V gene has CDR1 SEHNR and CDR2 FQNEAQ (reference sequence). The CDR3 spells CASSLDRGEEQYF. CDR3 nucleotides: TGTGCCAGCAGCCTCGATCGGGGTGAAGAGCAGTACTTC.

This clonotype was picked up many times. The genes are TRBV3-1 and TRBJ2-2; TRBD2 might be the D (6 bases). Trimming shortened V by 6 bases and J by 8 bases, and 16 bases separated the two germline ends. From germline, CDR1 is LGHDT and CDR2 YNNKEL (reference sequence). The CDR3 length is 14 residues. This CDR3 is CASSRPTRGGELFF. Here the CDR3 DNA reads TGTGCCAGCAGTCGCCCGACTAGAGGGGGGGAGCTGTTTTTT. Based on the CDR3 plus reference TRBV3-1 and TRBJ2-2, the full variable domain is DTAVSQTPKYLVTQMGNDKSIKCEQNLGHDTMYWYKQDSKKFLKIMFSYNNKELIINETVPNRFSPKSPDKAHLNLHINSLELGDSAVYFCASSRPTRGGELFFGEGSRLTVL.

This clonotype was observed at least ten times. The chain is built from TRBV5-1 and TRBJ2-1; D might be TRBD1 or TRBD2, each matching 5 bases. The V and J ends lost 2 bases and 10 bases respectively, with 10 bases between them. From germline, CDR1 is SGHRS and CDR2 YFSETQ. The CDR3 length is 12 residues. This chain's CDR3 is CASSFNEGEQFF. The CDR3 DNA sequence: TGCGCCAGCAGCTTTAATGAGGGGGAGCAGTTCTTC. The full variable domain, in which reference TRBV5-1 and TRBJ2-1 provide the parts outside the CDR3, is KAGVTQTPRYLIKTRGQQVTLSCSPISGHRSVSWYQQTPGQGLQFLFEYFSETQRNKGNFPGRFSGRQFSNSRSEMNVSTLELGDSALYLCASSFNEGEQFFGPGTRLTVL.